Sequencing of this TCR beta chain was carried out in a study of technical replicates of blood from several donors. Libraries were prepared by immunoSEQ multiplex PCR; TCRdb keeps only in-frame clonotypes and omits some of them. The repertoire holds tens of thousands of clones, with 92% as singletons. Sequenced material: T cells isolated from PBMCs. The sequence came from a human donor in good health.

The CDR3 reads CASSERGTGGNNSPLHF. The CDR3 DNA follows: TGTGCCAGCAGCGAGAGGGGGACAGGGGGAAACAATTCACCCCTCCACTTT. The V call is TRBV9, the J call TRBJ1-6; 11 positions match TRBD1. V dropped 3 bases and J dropped 7; count of bases not matched to a gene: 9. CDR3 length equals 17 residues. CDR1 is SGDLS and CDR2 is YYNGEE in the germline V gene. Complete variable domain (other parts from reference TRBV9 and TRBJ1-6): DSGVTQTPKHLITATGQRVTLRCSPRSGDLSVYWYQQSLDQGLQFLIQYYNGEERAKGNILERFSAQQFPDLHSELNLSSLELGDSALYFCASSERGTGGNNSPLHFGNGTRLTVT.